Listed here is a single T cell receptor beta chain. In Seattle, patients joined the study during active infection and were tracked longitudinally. This CDR3 spans 15 amino acids. CDR1 is MNHEY and CDR2 is SMNVEV in the germline V gene (reference sequence). The germline V and J ends were trimmed by 0 bases and 4 bases, with 12 bases remaining between them. This entry comes from a study of blood T cell repertoires in COVID-19. On the study more broadly: Researchers got acute and convalescent COVID-19 samples from the United States, Italy and Spain. T cells, B-cell-depleted T cells, or PBMCs supplied cDNA or gDNA.

Authors' processing steps: Reference gene primers were amplified, and this amplification served to estimate nucleated cell counts. TCRdb's copy holds only in-frame clones and misses some; the assay was immunoSEQ multiplex PCR. That table furnishes V, J and clone size, whereas the DNA furnished D and trimming. The repertoire consists of about 300,000 clones, with 90% occurring once and the leading ten covering roughly 6.1%. The sequenced sample was peripheral blood. V gene TRBV27 combines with J gene TRBJ2-5, with D possibly TRBD1 on 5 matching bases. The receptor comes from a woman aged 50 to 60 with COVID-19, enrolled during active disease. The chain's CDR3 is CASSLSPQGRETQYF. The CDR3, as DNA: TGTGCCAGCAGTTTATCCCCCCAGGGTCGAGAGACCCAGTACTTC.